This TCR beta chain was sequenced for a study of cytomegalovirus exposure and HLA in healthy donors. Primers included in the PCR were 60 Vbeta and 13 Jbeta primers. This table comes from immunoSEQ multiplex PCR, and its TCRdb copy is limited to in-frame clones, with some not included. The table records over 200,000 clones, roughly four fifths of them present only once. V was shortened by 4 bases and J by 0 bases, with 16 bases between the two germline ends. The CDR3 consists of 16 residues. Germline V lookup: CDR1 SGHDN, CDR2 FVKESK. The chain uses TRBV14 and TRBJ2-7; a weak D match, TRBD1 (6 bases). The sample taken for sequencing was PBMCs. The origin of this receptor is a woman between 40 and 55 years old in good health and CMV-seronegative. The CDR3 protein is CASSPSTGGYSYEQYF. CDR3 in DNA: TGTGCCAGCAGCCCGTCGACAGGAGGATACTCCTACGAGCAGTACTTC.